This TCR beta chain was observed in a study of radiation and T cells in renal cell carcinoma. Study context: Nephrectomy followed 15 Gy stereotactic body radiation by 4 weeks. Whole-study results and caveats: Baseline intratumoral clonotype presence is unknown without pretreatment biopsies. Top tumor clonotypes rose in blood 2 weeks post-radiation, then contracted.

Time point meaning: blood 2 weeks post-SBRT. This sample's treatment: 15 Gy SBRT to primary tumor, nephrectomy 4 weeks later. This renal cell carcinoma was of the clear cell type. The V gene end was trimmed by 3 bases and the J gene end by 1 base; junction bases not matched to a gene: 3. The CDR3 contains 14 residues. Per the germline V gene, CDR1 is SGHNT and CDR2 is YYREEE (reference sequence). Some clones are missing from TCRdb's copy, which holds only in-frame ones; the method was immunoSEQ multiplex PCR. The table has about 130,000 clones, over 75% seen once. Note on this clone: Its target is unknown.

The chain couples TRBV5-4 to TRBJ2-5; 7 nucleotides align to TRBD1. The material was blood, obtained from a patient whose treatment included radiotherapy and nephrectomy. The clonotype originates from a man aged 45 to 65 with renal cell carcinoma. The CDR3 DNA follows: TGTGCCAGCAGCTCCGGGACAGTCCAAGAGACCCAGTACTTC. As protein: CASSSGTVQETQYF.